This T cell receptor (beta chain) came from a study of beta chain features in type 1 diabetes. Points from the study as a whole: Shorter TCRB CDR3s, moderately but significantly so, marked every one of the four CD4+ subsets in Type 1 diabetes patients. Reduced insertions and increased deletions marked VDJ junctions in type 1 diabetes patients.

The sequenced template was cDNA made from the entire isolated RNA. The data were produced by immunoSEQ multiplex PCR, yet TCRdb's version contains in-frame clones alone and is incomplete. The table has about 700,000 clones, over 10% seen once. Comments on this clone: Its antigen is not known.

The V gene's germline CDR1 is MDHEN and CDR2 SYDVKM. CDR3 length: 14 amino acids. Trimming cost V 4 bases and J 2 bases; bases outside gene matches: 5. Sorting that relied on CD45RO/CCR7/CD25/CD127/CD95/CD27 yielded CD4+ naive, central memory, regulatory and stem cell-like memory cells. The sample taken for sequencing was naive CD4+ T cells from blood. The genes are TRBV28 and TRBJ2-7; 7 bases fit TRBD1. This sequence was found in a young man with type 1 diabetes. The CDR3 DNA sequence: TGTGCCAGCAGTTCAGGTGGGACAGCCTACGAGCAGTACTTC. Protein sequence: CASSSGGTAYEQYF.